One and the same sample provided the 18 T cell receptor beta chains below, sequenced in a study of blood T cell repertoires in COVID-19 (dated by TCRdb to the early 2020s). Library generation was performed with the immunoSEQ multiplex PCR assay. TCRdb's version of the immuneACCESS table is confined to in-frame rearrangements and falls short of the full clone set. An unresolved V gene accounts for under half of the shortfall where checked; the remainder is of unknown origin. In all, the sample holds about 300,000 clones, and about 91% of those were seen once. 6.9% of the sample is in the top ten clones. The sequencing sample was made of peripheral blood. The receptors derive from a woman in her twenties or thirties who had recovered from COVID-19.

The rearrangement joins TRBV28 to TRBJ1-2; D is possibly TRBD1 (6 bases). CDR3 size: 12 residues. CDR1 is MDHEN and CDR2 is SYDVKM in the germline V gene. The V end was cut by 6 bases, the J end by 4 bases, with 9 bases between. The CDR3 DNA reads TGTGCCAGCAGGAACAGGGCCTATGGCTACACCTTC. This sequence encodes CASRNRAYGYTF.

The CDR3 region has the DNA TGTGCCAGCGGGAGGGGTCCGAACACTGAAGCTTTCTTT. Protein sequence: CASGRGPNTEAFF. V usage is TRBV12-3 or TRBV12-4 and J usage is TRBJ1-1, with D perhaps matching TRBD1 (5 bases). Trimming took off 8 bases at V and 1 base at J, with 11 bases between the two ends. There are 13 residues in the CDR3.

The chain couples TRBV19 to TRBJ1-5; D perhaps matches TRBD1 (5 bases). The V and J ends lost 3 bases and 0 bases respectively, with 15 bases between them. The CDR3 consists of 17 residues. In germline, CDR1 is LNHDA, CDR2 SQIVND (reference sequence). This CDR3 is CASSINSGGYSNQPQHF. CDR3 DNA: TGTGCCAGTAGTATTAATTCCGGGGGATATAGCAATCAGCCCCAGCATTTT.

This chain joins TRBV28 and TRBJ2-7, with 7 bases aligning to TRBD1. CDR1 MDHEN and CDR2 SYDVKM come from the germline V gene. V lost 5 bases to trimming and J lost 0 bases; unmatched junction nucleotides: 7. This CDR3 region has 15 residues. This chain's CDR3 is CASSLQGTTSYEQYF. DNA of the CDR3: TGTGCCAGCAGTCTACAGGGGACAACCTCCTACGAGCAGTACTTC.

The rearrangement uses TRBV24-1 and TRBJ1-5, with TRBD1 matching 9 bases. V was pared by 1 base and J by 4 bases, with 10 bases of the junction left unmatched. CDR3 length: 18 amino acids. CDR1 is KGHDR and CDR2 is SFDVKD in the germline V gene. CDR3 loop: CATSDFRTGEISNQPQHF. The CDR3 DNA is TGTGCCACCAGTGATTTCCGGACAGGGGAAATTTCGAATCAGCCCCAGCATTTT.

The chain joins TRBV10-3 to TRBJ2-7; a weak D match, TRBD1 (5 bases). Trimming removed 6 bases at V and 4 bases at J, with 16 bases between. This CDR3 has 14 residues. Germline V gene data show CDR1 as ENHRY and CDR2 as SYGVKD. The CDR3 sequence: CAIRRSTGAYEQYF. The CDR3 region has the DNA TGTGCCATCAGGCGGAGTACAGGAGCTTACGAGCAGTACTTC.

This clone has just one count. The rearrangement joins TRBV10-3 to TRBJ2-2; D uncertain. This CDR3 is built from 16 residues. CDR1 is ENHRY and CDR2 is SYGVKD in the germline V gene. The V end was cut by 0 bases, the J end by 1 base, with 9 bases between. The CDR3 bases are TGTGCCATCAGTGAGTCACTCGCAGGGAACACCGGGGAGCTGTTTTTT. Amino acids: CAISESLAGNTGELFF.

This chain links TRBV5-1 with TRBJ2-1; 8 bases agree with TRBD1. Germline V gives CDR1 SGHRS, CDR2 YFSETQ. The trim removed 0 bases at V and 6 bases at J, leaving 8 bases unmatched. The CDR3 spans 16 residues. The CDR3 is CASSLAVGRGRNEQFF. CDR3 DNA sequence: TGCGCCAGCAGCTTGGCCGTTGGCAGGGGGCGCAATGAGCAGTTCTTC.

This clone occurred once. This rearrangement joins TRBV27 to TRBJ1-5; 7 positions match TRBD1. The CDR3 extends over 14 amino acids. Germline lookup yields CDR1 MNHEY and CDR2 SMNVEV (reference sequence). The J segment lost 4 bases and the V segment lost 1 base, leaving 1 base of the junction unmatched. This CDR3 is CASSLLTGNQPQHF. CDR3 in DNA: TGTGCCAGCAGTTTATTGACAGGGAATCAGCCCCAGCATTTT.

This sequence joins TRBV5-1 and TRBJ2-2, with D possibly matching TRBD1 (8 bases). The germline CDR1 and CDR2 sequences are SGHRS and YFSETQ. V was clipped by 0 bases and J by 3 bases, with 15 bases between them. The CDR3 sequence is 17 residues long. In nucleotides, the CDR3 is TGCGCCAGCAGCTTGGCCGGACAGGGAGGGTACACCGGGGAGCTGTTTTTT. This sequence encodes CASSLAGQGGYTGELFF.

This clone was detected only once. The chain joins TRBV12-3 or TRBV12-4 to TRBJ2-7, with TRBD1 matching over 10 bases. This CDR3 has 13 amino acids. J gave up 4 bases and V 6 bases, and 3 bases lay outside the gene matches. The CDR3 sequence: CASSRDRGYEQYF. Here the CDR3 DNA reads TGTGCCAGCAGCCGGGACAGGGGATACGAGCAGTACTTC.

This rearrangement joins TRBV3-1 (or the pseudogene TRBV3-2) to TRBJ1-1; D not resolved. The CDR3 extends over 12 amino acids. CDR1 and CDR2 (germline): LGHDT, YNNKEL (reference sequence). The V end was cut by 3 bases, the J end by 4 bases, with 6 bases between. The CDR3 spells CASSQGVTEAFF. Here the CDR3 DNA reads TGTGCCAGCAGCCAGGGAGTCACTGAAGCTTTCTTT.

The rearrangement uses TRBV9 and TRBJ2-1; 8 nucleotides align to TRBD1. Germline CDR1 is SGDLS and CDR2 is YYNGEE. With V trimmed by 5 bases and J by 8 bases, 9 bases remained unmatched. CDR3 length: 14 amino acids. The CDR3 DNA is TGTGCCAGCAGTGTTACAGGGGGGAATTATGAGCAGTTCTTC. It yields the protein CASSVTGGNYEQFF.

The chain employs TRBV6-5 and TRBJ1-3; 9 nucleotides match TRBD1. In germline, CDR1 is MNHEY, CDR2 SVGAGI. V shed 6 bases and J 4 bases; nucleotides not matched to a gene: 4. The CDR3 contains 14 residues. DNA for the CDR3: TGTGCCAGCAGCCACAGGGGGCCCGGAAACACCATATATTTT. Translating it yields CASSHRGPGNTIYF.

V is TRBV5-4 and J is TRBJ2-1; D might be TRBD2 (6 bases). Germline V CDR1 and CDR2: SGHNT, YYREEE (reference sequence). The CDR3 covers 16 residues. With 0 bases removed from V and 6 bases from J, the gap between germline ends came to 16 bases. CDR3 sequence reads: CASSLGGGMGGNEQFF. The CDR3 coding sequence is TGTGCCAGCAGCTTGGGAGGTGGGATGGGGGGCAATGAGCAGTTCTTC. Complete variable domain (other parts from reference TRBV5-4 and TRBJ2-1): ETGVTQSPTHLIKTRGQQVTLRCSSQSGHNTVSWYQQALGQGPQFIFQYYREEENGRGNFPPRFSGLQFPNYSSELNVNALELDDSALYLCASSLGGGMGGNEQFFGPGTRLTVL.

The chain combines TRBV19 with TRBJ2-4, with 9 bases identical to TRBD1. The length of the CDR3 is 18 residues. Looked up from germline, CDR1 is LNHDA and CDR2 is SQIVND (reference sequence). With 3 bases clipped from V and 3 bases from J, the junction kept 12 bases outside the gene matches. In nucleotides, the CDR3 is TGTGCCAGTAGTATCTTGGGACAGGGTGGGGTAGGCAAAAACATTCAGTACTTC. This gives the protein CASSILGQGGVGKNIQYF.

The CDR3 coding sequence is TGTGCCAGCAGTTACTCGATCGGCTGGCAGGGCTCCGAGCAGTACTTC. This translates into CASSYSIGWQGSEQYF. This chain links TRBV6-5 with TRBJ2-7; a possible D gene is TRBD1 (5 bases). Trimming cost V 0 bases and J 6 bases, with 18 bases left between them. Germline CDR1 and CDR2: MNHEY and SVGAGI. The CDR3 covers 16 residues.

This clone has a single count. The chain links TRBV3-1 (or the pseudogene TRBV3-2) to TRBJ1-4; TRBD1 is a possible D gene (6 bases). The CDR3 consists of 13 residues. Germline CDR1 is LGHDT and CDR2 is YNNKEL (reference sequence). Here the CDR3 reads CASRQATNEKLFF. DNA of the CDR3: TGTGCTAGTCGACAGGCAACTAATGAAAAACTGTTTTTT.